The clone carrying this T cell receptor beta chain was recorded at least ten times. Its matching antigen is unknown. These data are taken from a study of T cells in Graves' hyperthyroidism and ophthalmopathy. Study-wide results and caveats: Ophthalmopathy was model-predicted a median approximately six months pre-onset. Blood also carried most thyroid clonotypes expanded above 0.001.

Patients with uncontrolled infections, other autoimmune diseases, pregnancy or lactation were excluded. TCR beta CDR3 regions were amplified from RNA. Researchers ran a first-round RT-PCR on the TCR CDR3 using the HTBI primer set. TCRdb re-called the multiplex PCR reads with MiXCR, one entry per CDR3 protein. Among around 580,000 distinct CDR3 sequences listed, more than 45% were seen once. Germline-derived CDR1 and CDR2 are MGHRA and YSYEKL. Trimming cost V 7 bases and J 2 bases; bases outside gene matches: 2. The CDR3 is 13 residues long. Specimen: peripheral blood or thyroid tissue (not recorded which). The source of this sequence is a young woman with Graves' hyperthyroidism. The chain employs TRBV4-1 and TRBJ1-2; 9 nucleotides agree with TRBD1. CDR3: CASKGTGNYGYTF. The CDR3 DNA is TGCGCCAGCAAGGGGACAGGGAACTATGGCTACACCTTC.